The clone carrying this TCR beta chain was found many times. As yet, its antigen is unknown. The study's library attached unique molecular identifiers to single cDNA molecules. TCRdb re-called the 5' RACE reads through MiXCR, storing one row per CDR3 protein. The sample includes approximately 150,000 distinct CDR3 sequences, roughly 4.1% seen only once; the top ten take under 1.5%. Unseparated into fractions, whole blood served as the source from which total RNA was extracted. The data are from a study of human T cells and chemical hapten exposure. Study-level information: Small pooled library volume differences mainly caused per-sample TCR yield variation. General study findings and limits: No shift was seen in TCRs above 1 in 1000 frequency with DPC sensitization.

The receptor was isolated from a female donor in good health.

The CDR3 reads CASSPETGGVSKPQHF. CDR3 sequence (DNA): TGTGCCAGCTCACCAGAGACAGGAGGGGTGAGCAAGCCCCAGCATTTT. The genes are TRBV18 and TRBJ1-5; TRBD1 is a possible D gene (6 bases). V lost 2 bases to trimming and J lost 8 bases, with 19 bases between them. Per the germline V gene, CDR1 is KGHSH and CDR2 is LQKENI. The CDR3 runs 16 residues.